This TCR beta chain was sequenced in a study of blood T cell repertoires in COVID-19. The V gene end was trimmed by 0 bases and the J gene end by 5 bases; junction bases not matched to a gene: 7. This CDR3 region has 16 residues. Germline assignment: CDR1 SGHTS and CDR2 YDEGEE. Only in-frame clones appear in the TCRdb table, and some are missing; sequencing was by immunoSEQ multiplex PCR. The sample lists approximately 150,000 clones, about 82% occurring once. Sequencing was performed on PBMCs or T cells enriched from blood (not recorded which). The clonotype was recovered from a woman between 40 and 50 years old who had recovered from COVID-19. This chain uses TRBV5-8 with TRBJ1-4; 7 bases align to TRBD1. The DNA for the CDR3 is TGTGCCAGCAGCTTGGCTCTCGGACAGGCCAATGAAAAACTGTTTTTT. Translation gives CASSLALGQANEKLFF.